This T cell receptor beta chain is drawn from a study of cytomegalovirus exposure and HLA in healthy donors. The V and J ends lost 3 bases and 4 bases, in that order; junction bases with no gene match: 8. Germline-derived CDR1 and CDR2 are MNHEY and SMNVEV (reference sequence). The CDR3 has 15 amino acids. Both 60 Vbeta primers and 13 Jbeta primers went into the PCR. The table came from immunoSEQ multiplex PCR; TCRdb's copy has only in-frame clones and leaves some out. The sample holds about 150,000 clones; about 82% are singletons and the top ten take nearly 2.5%. This receptor was taken from a male donor in good health and CMV-seronegative. The V call is TRBV27, the J call TRBJ2-5; 7 bases match TRBD1. Sequencing used PBMCs. CDR3 sequence reads: CASSFREGGIETQYF. Written as DNA, the CDR3 is TGTGCCAGCAGTTTTCGTGAAGGGGGCATAGAGACCCAGTACTTC.